The TCR beta chain described here comes from a study of cytomegalovirus exposure and HLA in healthy donors. Note on this clone: No antigen is known for it.

In the PCR, 60 Vbeta and 13 Jbeta primers were used. Method: immunoSEQ multiplex PCR; TCRdb's copy keeps in-frame clones and lacks some. The data contain roughly 160,000 clones, approximately 70% of them seen just once; the ten biggest clones take up roughly 5.2%. Study observations and caveats: Earlier findings revealed that most TCR beta V segments proved productive either about 90% or about 30% of the time.

The germline CDR1 and CDR2 sequences are SGHNT and YYREEE (reference sequence). Germline trimming cut 4 bases from V and 5 bases from J; bases unmatched to any gene: 10. CDR3 size: 15 residues. Material: PBMCs. The chain carries TRBV5-4 and TRBJ2-7; 9 bases align to TRBD1. This receptor was taken from a woman aged 18-29 years in good health and CMV-seropositive. The CDR3 loop reads CASSKVGQGGDEQYF. CDR3 DNA sequence: TGTGCCAGCAGCAAGGTGGGACAGGGAGGGGACGAGCAGTACTTC.